These T cell receptor beta chains were read from a single sample in a study of CD8 T cells in Susac syndrome. TCRdb re-analysed the immunoSEQ multiplex PCR reads in MiXCR, keeping a single row per CDR3 protein. Found here are a few hundred thousand distinct CDR3 sequences, approximately 95% of them singletons; the top ten hold around 0.076%. The sequenced material came from CD4+ T cells from PBMCs. These receptors were collected from a human donor with multiple sclerosis. Each CDR3 is given with its conserved first and last residue. The order of the fields is V gene, clone size, D gene, J gene, CDR3 protein, CDR3 DNA. D genes are given only for firm matches. Not all rows give a size; the values are once, few, many and, for expanded clones, a class.

TRBV12-3/TRBV12-4,.,.,TRBJ2-1,CASSPATSEQFF,TGTGCCAGCAGCCCGGCCACTTCTGAGCAGTTCTTC
TRBV15,.,.,TRBJ2-2,CATSRVGDTELFF,TGTGCCACCAGCCGGGTAGGGGATACGGAGCTGTTTTTT
TRBV20-1,.,.,TRBJ1-6,CSARGGPRGSPLHF,TGCAGTGCTAGAGGGGGGCCCAGAGGTTCACCCCTCCACTTT
TRBV14,.,.,TRBJ1-3,CASSQDLTPLSGNTIYF,TGTGCCAGCAGCCAAGATCTTACACCACTCTCTGGAAACACCATATATTTT
TRBV29-1,few,TRBD1,TRBJ1-2,CSVEDRQGVPSYGYTF,TGCAGCGTTGAAGATCGACAGGGAGTCCCTTCCTATGGCTACACCTTC
TRBV30,.,.,TRBJ1-1,CAWTLGWNTEAFF,TGTGCCTGGACGCTGGGGTGGAACACTGAAGCTTTCTTT
TRBV12-3/TRBV12-4,.,.,TRBJ1-2,CASSLTANYGYTF,TGTGCCAGCAGTTTGACAGCGAACTATGGCTACACCTTC
TRBV6-1,.,TRBD2,TRBJ2-3,CASREVGPGLATDTQYF,TGTGCCAGCAGGGAAGTTGGCCCGGGACTAGCAACAGATACGCAGTATTTT
TRBV5-5,.,.,TRBJ2-5,CASSFSGEQETKYF,TGTGCCAGCAGCTTCTCCGGGGAACAAGAGACCAAGTACTTC
TRBV29-1,.,TRBD1,TRBJ2-1,CSERRGHPLSSEQFF,TGCAGCGAGCGAAGGGGGCATCCGTTGAGTTCGGAGCAGTTCTTC
TRBV12-3/TRBV12-4,once,.,TRBJ2-5,CASSQDREETQYF,TGTGCCAGCAGCCAGGACCGGGAGGAGACCCAGTACTTC
TRBV20-1,.,TRBD1,TRBJ1-1,CSAGQGNTEAFF,TGCAGTGCCGGACAGGGGAACACTGAAGCTTTCTTT
TRBV12-3/TRBV12-4,.,.,TRBJ1-1,CASSLGHTEAFF,TGTGCCAGCAGTCTTGGGCACACTGAAGCTTTCTTT
TRBV20-1,.,.,TRBJ1-1,CSAASEGMNTEAFF,TGCAGTGCTGCTTCGGAGGGAATGAACACTGAAGCTTTCTTT
TRBV30,.,.,TRBJ1-1,CAWRPQGLSTEAFF,TGTGCCTGGAGACCACAGGGACTTAGCACTGAAGCTTTCTTT
TRBV11-2,.,TRBD2,TRBJ2-1,CASSLGAGAPGEQFF,TGTGCCAGCAGCTTAGGAGCGGGGGCACCTGGTGAGCAGTTCTTC
TRBV9,.,.,TRBJ2-1,CASSVRSGGPNEQFF,TGTGCCAGCAGCGTAAGATCCGGGGGCCCGAATGAGCAGTTCTTC
TRBV5-1,.,.,TRBJ2-5,CASRPLGHQETQYF,TGCGCCAGCAGGCCGCTAGGACACCAAGAGACCCAGTACTTC
TRBV13,.,TRBD2,TRBJ2-4,CASSPPLGTSAPGTKNIQYF,TGTGCCAGCAGCCCGCCTCTCGGGACTAGCGCCCCGGGGACCAAAAACATTCAGTACTTC
TRBV4-1,.,.,TRBJ2-3,CASSQGSISGTDTQYF,TGCGCCAGCAGCCAGGGGAGCATAAGCGGGACAGATACGCAGTATTTT
TRBV29-1,.,.,TRBJ1-4,CSVGATGDPSKLFF,TGCAGCGTTGGCGCGACCGGGGACCCCTCAAAACTGTTTTTT
TRBV6-5,few,.,TRBJ2-5,CASRRETQYF,TGTGCCAGCCGGAGGGAGACCCAGTACTTC
TRBV29-1,.,.,TRBJ1-2,CSADDSPDYGYTF,TGCAGCGCCGATGACAGCCCGGACTATGGCTACACCTTC
TRBV2,.,TRBD2,TRBJ2-3,CASSDGSGAVDTQYF,TGTGCCAGCAGTGATGGTAGCGGGGCGGTAGATACGCAGTATTTT
TRBV20-1,.,.,TRBJ2-1,CSALASPHNEQFF,TGCAGTGCTCTAGCGTCTCCCCACAATGAGCAGTTCTTC
TRBV9,.,.,TRBJ2-3,CASSDPKGAARTDTQYF,TGTGCCAGCAGCGACCCGAAAGGGGCTGCTCGCACAGATACGCAGTATTTT
TRBV7-3,.,.,TRBJ2-3,CASSLSASTDTQYF,TGTGCCAGCAGCTTATCTGCCAGCACAGATACGCAGTATTTT
TRBV2,.,.,TRBJ2-5,CASSAGAETQYF,TGTGCCAGCAGTGCCGGGGCGGAGACCCAGTACTTC
TRBV27,.,.,TRBJ1-6,CASSLSGGHLHF,TGTGCCAGCAGTTTATCGGGGGGGCACCTCCACTTT
TRBV12-3/TRBV12-4,.,.,TRBJ2-2,CASSFLGVDTGELFF,TGTGCCAGCAGTTTTTTAGGGGTCGACACCGGGGAGCTGTTTTTT
TRBV15,.,TRBD2,TRBJ2-1,CATHRGGHNEQFF,TGTGCCACCCACCGGGGGGGCCACAATGAGCAGTTCTTC
TRBV20-1,.,.,TRBJ1-2,CSARERGDNFLHGYTF,TGCAGTGCTAGAGAGAGAGGGGACAACTTCCTTCATGGCTACACCTTC
TRBV9,.,.,TRBJ1-1,CASSGQTGPNTEAFF,TGTGCCAGCAGCGGTCAAACAGGGCCTAACACTGAAGCTTTCTTT
TRBV30,.,.,TRBJ2-1,CAWSIPGGSYNEQFF,TGTGCCTGGAGTATCCCAGGAGGCTCCTACAATGAGCAGTTCTTC
TRBV20-1,once,.,TRBJ1-2,CSATGLGGYTF,TGCAGTGCTACAGGGTTGGGAGGCTACACCTTC
TRBV29-1,.,TRBD2,TRBJ2-3,CTSAGGRTDTQYF,TGCACCTCGGCGGGGGGGCGTACAGATACGCAGTATTTT
TRBV12-3/TRBV12-4,.,TRBD1,TRBJ1-2,CASSLGGDRESGYTF,TGTGCCAGCAGTTTAGGCGGGGACAGGGAAAGTGGCTACACCTTC
TRBV25-1,few,.,TRBJ2-7,CASSPTGRGNEQYF,TGTGCCAGCAGCCCGACAGGGCGCGGGAACGAGCAGTACTTC
TRBV30,.,TRBD2,TRBJ2-3,CAGPLAGGTDTQYF,TGTGCCGGCCCTCTAGCGGGGGGCACAGATACGCAGTATTTT
TRBV30,.,.,TRBJ1-1,CAWSVGLEGTEAFF,TGTGCCTGGAGTGTCGGGCTTGAGGGCACTGAAGCTTTCTTT
TRBV19,.,.,TRBJ1-2,CASRLTGGADYTF,TGTGCCAGTAGGCTGACAGGCGGAGCTGACTACACCTTC
TRBV19,.,TRBD1,TRBJ1-2,CASSPTGTGNYGYTF,TGTGCCAGTAGTCCTACCGGGACAGGGAACTATGGCTACACCTTC
TRBV29-1,.,.,TRBJ1-2,CSSGGGGGYTF,TGCAGCTCGGGCGGGGGAGGTGGCTACACCTTC
TRBV3-1,.,TRBD1,TRBJ1-2,CASSQADREVGYTF,TGTGCCAGCAGCCAAGCGGACAGGGAAGTTGGCTACACCTTC
TRBV30,.,.,TRBJ1-5,CAWSVAGQDQPQHF,TGTGCCTGGAGTGTCGCAGGGCAGGACCAGCCCCAGCATTTT
TRBV5-1,.,.,TRBJ2-5,CASSPLAGSQETQYF,TGCGCCAGCAGCCCACTCGCGGGGAGCCAAGAGACCCAGTACTTC
TRBV6-1,.,TRBD1,TRBJ1-4,CASNRGSEKLFF,TGTGCCAGCAACAGGGGTTCTGAAAAACTGTTTTTT
TRBV9,.,TRBD2,TRBJ2-3,CASSVSGLAADTQYF,TGTGCCAGCAGCGTATCCGGACTAGCCGCAGATACGCAGTATTTT
TRBV20-1,.,.,TRBJ1-2,CSARGTKTLYGYTF,TGCAGTGCTAGAGGTACTAAGACCCTCTATGGCTACACCTTC
TRBV29-1,.,.,TRBJ1-2,CSVEEKGRAYGYTF,TGCAGCGTTGAAGAGAAGGGGAGGGCCTATGGCTACACCTTC